The TCR beta chain under discussion was sequenced for a study of blood T cell repertoires in COVID-19. Across the study: Samples came from the United States, Italy and Spain, spanning acute and convalescent COVID-19. In each case, the material was cDNA or gDNA derived from T cells, B-cell-depleted T cells, or PBMCs.

Original processing notes: Reference gene primer amplification gave estimated nucleated cell counts. Assay used: immunoSEQ multiplex PCR; TCRdb lists only in-frame clones, some missing. Clone size and V and J calls were adopted from that table, with D and trimming inferred from the DNA. The sample yields 25,000 to 30,000 clones, around 83% seen once. This CDR3 contains 14 residues. Germline assignment: CDR1 MNHEY and CDR2 SVGEGT. With 2 bases removed from V and 5 bases from J, the gap between germline ends came to 12 bases. The J gene is TRBJ1-2, the V gene TRBV6-2 or TRBV6-3; D unclear. The clonotype was recovered from a human donor in a cohort sampled during active COVID-19. Sample: peripheral blood. CDR3 nucleotides: TGTGCCAGCAGTTACCGAGACACCACGTATGGCTACACCTTC. Protein sequence: CASSYRDTTYGYTF.